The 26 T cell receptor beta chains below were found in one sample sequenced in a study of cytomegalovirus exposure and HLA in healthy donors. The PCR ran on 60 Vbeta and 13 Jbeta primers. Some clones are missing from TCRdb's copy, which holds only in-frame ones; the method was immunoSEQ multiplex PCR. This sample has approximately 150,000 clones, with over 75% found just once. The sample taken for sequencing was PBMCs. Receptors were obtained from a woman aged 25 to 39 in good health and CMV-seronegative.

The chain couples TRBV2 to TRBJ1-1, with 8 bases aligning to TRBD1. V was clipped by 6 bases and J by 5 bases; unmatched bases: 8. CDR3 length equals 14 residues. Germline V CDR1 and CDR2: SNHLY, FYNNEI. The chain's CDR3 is CASSLRTGRTEAFF. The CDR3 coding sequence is TGTGCCAGCAGCCTCAGGACAGGGAGGACTGAAGCTTTCTTT.

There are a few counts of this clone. The CDR3 region is CAWSVRPGGESEAFF. CDR3 coding DNA: TGTGCCTGGAGTGTTCGACCTGGAGGAGAGAGTGAAGCTTTCTTT. The chain couples TRBV30 to TRBJ1-1; the D is unclear. Germline V gene lookup returns CDR1 GTSNPN and CDR2 SVGIG (reference sequence). V lost 0 bases and J lost 7, with 18 bases in between. The CDR3 contains 15 residues.

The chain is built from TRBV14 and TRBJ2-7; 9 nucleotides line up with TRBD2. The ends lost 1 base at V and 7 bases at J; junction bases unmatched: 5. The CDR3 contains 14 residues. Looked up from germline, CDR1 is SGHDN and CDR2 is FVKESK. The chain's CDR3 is CASSQVSGGSEQYF. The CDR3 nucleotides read TGTGCCAGCAGCCAAGTTAGCGGGGGTAGTGAGCAGTACTTC. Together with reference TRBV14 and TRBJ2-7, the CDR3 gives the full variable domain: EAGVTQFPSHSVIEKGQTVTLRCDPISGHDNLYWYRRVMGKEIKFLLHFVKESKQDESGMPNNRFLAERTGGTYSTLKVQPAELEDSGVYFCASSQVSGGSEQYFGPGTRLTVT.

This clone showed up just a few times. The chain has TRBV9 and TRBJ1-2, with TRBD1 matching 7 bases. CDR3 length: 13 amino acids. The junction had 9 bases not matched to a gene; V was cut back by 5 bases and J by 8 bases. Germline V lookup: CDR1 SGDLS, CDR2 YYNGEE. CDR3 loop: CASRNTGETGYTF. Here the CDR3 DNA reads TGTGCCAGCAGGAATACAGGGGAAACAGGCTACACCTTC. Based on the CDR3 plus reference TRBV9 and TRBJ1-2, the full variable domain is DSGVTQTPKHLITATGQRVTLRCSPRSGDLSVYWYQQSLDQGLQFLIQYYNGEERAKGNILERFSAQQFPDLHSELNLSSLELGDSALYFCASRNTGETGYTFGSGTRLTVV.

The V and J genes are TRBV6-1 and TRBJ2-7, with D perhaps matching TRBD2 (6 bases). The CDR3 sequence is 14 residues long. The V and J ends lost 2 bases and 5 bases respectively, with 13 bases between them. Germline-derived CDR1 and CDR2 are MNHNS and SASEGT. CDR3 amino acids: CASSELAGTHEQYF. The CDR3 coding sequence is TGTGCCAGCAGTGAACTGGCGGGAACCCACGAGCAGTACTTC.

CDR3 amino acids: CAIKATDEGGYTF. The CDR3, as DNA: TGTGCCATCAAGGCGACAGACGAAGGTGGCTACACCTTC. The J gene is TRBJ1-2, the V gene TRBV10-3; the D gene is possibly TRBD1 (5 bases). The CDR3 contains 13 residues. V lost 7 bases and J 7 bases, leaving 16 bases between the germline ends. CDR1 is ENHRY and CDR2 is SYGVKD in the germline V gene.

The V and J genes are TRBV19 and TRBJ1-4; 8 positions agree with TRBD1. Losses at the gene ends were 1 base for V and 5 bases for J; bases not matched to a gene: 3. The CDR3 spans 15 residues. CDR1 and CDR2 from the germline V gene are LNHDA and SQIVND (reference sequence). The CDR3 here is CASSIARTGNEKLFF. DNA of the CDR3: TGTGCCAGTAGTATAGCCCGGACAGGGAATGAAAAACTGTTTTTT.

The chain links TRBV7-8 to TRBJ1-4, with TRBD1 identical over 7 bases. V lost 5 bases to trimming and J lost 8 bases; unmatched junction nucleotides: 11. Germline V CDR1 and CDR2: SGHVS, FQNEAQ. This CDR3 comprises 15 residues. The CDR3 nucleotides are TGTGCCAGCAGCCGCCTGACAGGGTCTGAAGAAAAACTGTTTTTT. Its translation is CASSRLTGSEEKLFF.

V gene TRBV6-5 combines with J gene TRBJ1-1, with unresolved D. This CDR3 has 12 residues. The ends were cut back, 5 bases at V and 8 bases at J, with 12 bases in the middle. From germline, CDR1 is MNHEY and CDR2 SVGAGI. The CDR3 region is CASSPVGEEAFF. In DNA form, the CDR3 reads TGTGCCAGCAGTCCCGTCGGGGAAGAAGCTTTCTTT.

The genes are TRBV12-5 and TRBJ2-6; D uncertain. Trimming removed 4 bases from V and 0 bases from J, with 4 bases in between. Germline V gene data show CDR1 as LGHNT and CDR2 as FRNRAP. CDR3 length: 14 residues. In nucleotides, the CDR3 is TGTGCTAGTGGTTCCGGCTCTGGGGCCAACGTCCTGACTTTC. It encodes CASGSGSGANVLTF.

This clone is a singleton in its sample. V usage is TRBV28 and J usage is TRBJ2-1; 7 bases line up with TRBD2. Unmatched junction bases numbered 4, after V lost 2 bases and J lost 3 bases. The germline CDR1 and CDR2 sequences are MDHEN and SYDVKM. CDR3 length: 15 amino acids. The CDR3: CASSLSKRDYNEQFF. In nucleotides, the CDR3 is TGTGCCAGCAGTTTAAGCAAGCGGGACTACAATGAGCAGTTCTTC.

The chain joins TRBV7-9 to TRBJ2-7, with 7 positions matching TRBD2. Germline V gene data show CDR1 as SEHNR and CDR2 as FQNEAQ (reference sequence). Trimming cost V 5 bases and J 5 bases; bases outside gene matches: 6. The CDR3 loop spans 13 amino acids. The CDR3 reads CASSRGGSHEQYF. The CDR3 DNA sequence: TGTGCCAGCAGCCGGGGAGGGAGCCACGAGCAGTACTTC.

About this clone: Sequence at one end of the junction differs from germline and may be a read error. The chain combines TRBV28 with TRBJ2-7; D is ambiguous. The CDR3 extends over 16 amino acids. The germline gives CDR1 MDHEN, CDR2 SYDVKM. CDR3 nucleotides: TGTGCCAGCAGTTTAAGTCTCTACCGTAGCTCCTACGGGCAGTACTTC. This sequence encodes CASSLSLYRSSYGQYF.

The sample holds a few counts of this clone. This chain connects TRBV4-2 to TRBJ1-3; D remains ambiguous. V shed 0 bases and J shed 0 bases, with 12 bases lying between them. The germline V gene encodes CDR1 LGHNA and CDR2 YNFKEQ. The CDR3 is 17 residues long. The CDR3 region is CASSQESGRYSGNTIYF. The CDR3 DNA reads TGTGCCAGCAGCCAAGAGAGCGGCAGATACTCTGGAAACACCATATATTTT.

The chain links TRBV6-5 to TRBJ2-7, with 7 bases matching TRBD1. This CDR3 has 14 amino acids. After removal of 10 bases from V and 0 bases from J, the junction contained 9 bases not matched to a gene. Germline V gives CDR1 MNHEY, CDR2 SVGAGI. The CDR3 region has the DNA TGTGCCACCTCGATGGGACAGAGCTCCTACGAGCAGTACTTC. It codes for CATSMGQSSYEQYF.

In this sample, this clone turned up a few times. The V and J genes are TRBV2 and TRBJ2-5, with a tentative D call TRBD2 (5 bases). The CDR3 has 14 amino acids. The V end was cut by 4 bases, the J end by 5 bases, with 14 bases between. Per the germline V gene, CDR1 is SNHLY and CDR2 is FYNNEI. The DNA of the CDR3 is TGTGCCAGCAGTGTTTGGCGGGTTGGGGAGACCCAGTACTTC. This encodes CASSVWRVGETQYF.

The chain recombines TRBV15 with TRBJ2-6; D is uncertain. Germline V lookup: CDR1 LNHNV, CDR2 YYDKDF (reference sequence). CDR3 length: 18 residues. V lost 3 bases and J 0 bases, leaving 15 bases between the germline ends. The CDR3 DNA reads TGTGCCACCAGCAGTCCTGCCAGGCCTATCTCTGGGGCCAACGTCCTGACTTTC. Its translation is CATSSPARPISGANVLTF.

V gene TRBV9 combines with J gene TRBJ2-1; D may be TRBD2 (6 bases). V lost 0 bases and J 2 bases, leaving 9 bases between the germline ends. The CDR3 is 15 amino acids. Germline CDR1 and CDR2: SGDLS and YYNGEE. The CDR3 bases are TGTGCCAGCAGCGTAGGGGCGGGAACCTACAATGAGCAGTTCTTC. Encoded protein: CASSVGAGTYNEQFF.

CDR3 region: CASSLRGPGTEAFF. CDR3 nucleotides: TGTGCCAGCAGCTTGAGAGGTCCGGGGACTGAAGCTTTCTTT. The genes are TRBV5-4 and TRBJ1-1; D is unresolved. The germline gives CDR1 SGHNT, CDR2 YYREEE (reference sequence). V dropped 1 base and J dropped 5 bases, with 12 bases sitting between them. The CDR3 sequence is 14 residues long.

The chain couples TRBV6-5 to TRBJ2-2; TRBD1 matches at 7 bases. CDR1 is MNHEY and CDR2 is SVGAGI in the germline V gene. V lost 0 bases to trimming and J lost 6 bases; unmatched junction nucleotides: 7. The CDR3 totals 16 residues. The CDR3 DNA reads TGTGCCAGCAGTTACTCGATGGACAGGAGTCCCGGGGAGCTGTTTTTT. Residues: CASSYSMDRSPGELFF.

Here the CDR3 reads CASSSRQGSGNEQFF. The CDR3 nucleotides read TGTGCCAGCAGCTCTCGACAGGGATCTGGCAATGAGCAGTTCTTC. V gene TRBV7-6 combines with J gene TRBJ2-1, with 7 bases fitting TRBD1. The length of the CDR3 is 15 residues. CDR1 is SGHVS, CDR2 FNYEAQ, per germline. The trim removed 4 bases at V and 6 bases at J, leaving 9 bases unmatched. Full variable domain (rest looked up from reference TRBV7-6 and TRBJ2-1): GAGVSQSPRYKVTKRGQDVALRCDPISGHVSLYWYRQALGQGPEFLTYFNYEAQQDKSGLPNDRFSAERPEGSISTLTIQRTEQRDSAMYRCASSSRQGSGNEQFFGPGTRLTVL.

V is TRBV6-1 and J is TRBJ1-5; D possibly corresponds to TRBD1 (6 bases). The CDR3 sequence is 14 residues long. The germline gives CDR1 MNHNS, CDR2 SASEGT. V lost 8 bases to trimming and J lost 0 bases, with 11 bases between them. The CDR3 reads CASLDSHSNQPQHF. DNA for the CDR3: TGTGCCAGCCTGGACAGCCATAGCAATCAGCCCCAGCATTTT.

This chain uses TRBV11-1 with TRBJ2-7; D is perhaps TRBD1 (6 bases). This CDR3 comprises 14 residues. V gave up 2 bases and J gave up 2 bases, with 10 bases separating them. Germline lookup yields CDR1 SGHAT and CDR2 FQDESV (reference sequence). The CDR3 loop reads CASSLNPGAYEQYF. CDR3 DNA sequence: TGTGCCAGCAGCTTAAATCCAGGGGCCTACGAGCAGTACTTC.

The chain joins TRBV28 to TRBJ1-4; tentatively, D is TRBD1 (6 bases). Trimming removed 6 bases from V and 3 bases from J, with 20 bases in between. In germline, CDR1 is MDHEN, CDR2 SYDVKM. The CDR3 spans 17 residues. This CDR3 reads CASSLTGGAKANEKLFF. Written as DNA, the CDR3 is TGTGCCAGCAGCCTCACTGGGGGGGCGAAGGCTAATGAAAAACTGTTTTTT.

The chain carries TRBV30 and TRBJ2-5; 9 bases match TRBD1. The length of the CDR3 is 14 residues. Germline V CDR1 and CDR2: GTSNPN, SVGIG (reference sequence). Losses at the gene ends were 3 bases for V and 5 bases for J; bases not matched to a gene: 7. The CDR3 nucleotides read TGTGCCTGGAGCACACTGGGACAGGGTGAGACCCAGTACTTC. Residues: CAWSTLGQGETQYF.

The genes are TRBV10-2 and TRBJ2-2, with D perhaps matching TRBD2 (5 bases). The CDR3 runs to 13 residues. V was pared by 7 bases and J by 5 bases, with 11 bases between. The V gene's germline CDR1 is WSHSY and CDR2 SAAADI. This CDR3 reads CASTSRGTGELFF. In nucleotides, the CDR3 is TGCGCCAGCACCAGTAGAGGGACCGGGGAGCTGTTTTTT.